This TCR beta chain was documented in a study of T-cell reconstitution after alpha-beta-depleted transplantation in children. Broader study findings: At the one-year point after transplant, T-cell counts and TCRbeta diversity were found to come mostly from T cells that had been newly produced.

This clonotype has a count of ten or more. The antigen remains undetermined. Library preparation (for TCRbeta) was performed with unique molecular identifiers. TCRdb reanalysed the PCR reads using MiXCR and keeps one entry per CDR3 protein. The sample consists of 65,000 to 70,000 distinct CDR3 sequences, 4.9% of them appearing once. CDR3 length: 11 residues. Germline lookup yields CDR1 SEHNR and CDR2 FQNEAQ (reference sequence). V was pared by 7 bases and J by 5 bases, with 8 bases between. The clonotype comes from a boy in the first two years of life who had a stem cell transplant for acute myeloid leukemia, so the T cells may come from the graft donor. The chain joins TRBV7-9 to TRBJ2-5; either TRBD1 or TRBD2 may fit D (5 bases each). The input for sequencing was PBMCs, mostly from graft donor cells, taken 180 days after TCRalphabeta/CD19-depleted stem cell transplant. The CDR3 spells CASTRDETQYF. The CDR3 bases are TGTGCCAGCACAAGGGACGAGACCCAGTACTTC.